This TCR beta chain was profiled in a study of blood T cell repertoires in COVID-19. Study-level information: Whether acute or convalescent, the COVID-19 samples came from the United States, Italy and Spain. Sample material is recorded as cDNA or gDNA derived from T cells, B-cell-depleted T cells, or PBMCs.

In the original processing: Amplification from reference gene primers served as the basis for estimated nucleated cell counts. Assay: immunoSEQ multiplex PCR; the TCRdb copy retains only in-frame clones and omits some. The D gene and trimming were derived from the DNA, and the V and J assignments and clone size from that table. The table records under 300,000 clones, roughly 82% of them present only once. V gave up 1 base and J gave up 10 bases, with 12 bases separating them. CDR1 and CDR2 (germline): SGHVS, FQNEAQ. The CDR3 contains 13 residues. The gene calls are TRBV7-8 and TRBJ2-3; D might be TRBD2 (5 bases). The TCR sequence derives from a woman aged 40 to 50 who had recovered from COVID-19. Sequenced material: peripheral blood. This chain's CDR3 is CASSLEASLAQYF. CDR3 nucleotide sequence: TGTGCCAGCAGCTTAGAGGCTAGCCTGGCGCAGTATTTT.